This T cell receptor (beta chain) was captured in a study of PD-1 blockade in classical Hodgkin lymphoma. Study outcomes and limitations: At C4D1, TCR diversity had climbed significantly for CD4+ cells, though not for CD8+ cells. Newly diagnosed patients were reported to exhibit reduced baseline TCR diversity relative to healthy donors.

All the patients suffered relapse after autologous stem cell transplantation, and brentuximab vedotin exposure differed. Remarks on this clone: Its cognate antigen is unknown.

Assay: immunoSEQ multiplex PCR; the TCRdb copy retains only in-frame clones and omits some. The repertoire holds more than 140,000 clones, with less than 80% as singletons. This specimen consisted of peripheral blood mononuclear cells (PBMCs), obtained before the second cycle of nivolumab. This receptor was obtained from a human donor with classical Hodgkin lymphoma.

CDR3: CASSSVGYGYTF. The CDR3 DNA is TGTGCCAGCAGCTCCGTCGGGTATGGCTACACCTTC. V is TRBV6-6 and J is TRBJ1-2, with D uncertain. CDR1 and CDR2 (germline): MNHNY, SVGAGI (reference sequence). V was clipped by 6 bases and J by 5 bases, with 10 bases between them. CDR3 length: 12 amino acids.